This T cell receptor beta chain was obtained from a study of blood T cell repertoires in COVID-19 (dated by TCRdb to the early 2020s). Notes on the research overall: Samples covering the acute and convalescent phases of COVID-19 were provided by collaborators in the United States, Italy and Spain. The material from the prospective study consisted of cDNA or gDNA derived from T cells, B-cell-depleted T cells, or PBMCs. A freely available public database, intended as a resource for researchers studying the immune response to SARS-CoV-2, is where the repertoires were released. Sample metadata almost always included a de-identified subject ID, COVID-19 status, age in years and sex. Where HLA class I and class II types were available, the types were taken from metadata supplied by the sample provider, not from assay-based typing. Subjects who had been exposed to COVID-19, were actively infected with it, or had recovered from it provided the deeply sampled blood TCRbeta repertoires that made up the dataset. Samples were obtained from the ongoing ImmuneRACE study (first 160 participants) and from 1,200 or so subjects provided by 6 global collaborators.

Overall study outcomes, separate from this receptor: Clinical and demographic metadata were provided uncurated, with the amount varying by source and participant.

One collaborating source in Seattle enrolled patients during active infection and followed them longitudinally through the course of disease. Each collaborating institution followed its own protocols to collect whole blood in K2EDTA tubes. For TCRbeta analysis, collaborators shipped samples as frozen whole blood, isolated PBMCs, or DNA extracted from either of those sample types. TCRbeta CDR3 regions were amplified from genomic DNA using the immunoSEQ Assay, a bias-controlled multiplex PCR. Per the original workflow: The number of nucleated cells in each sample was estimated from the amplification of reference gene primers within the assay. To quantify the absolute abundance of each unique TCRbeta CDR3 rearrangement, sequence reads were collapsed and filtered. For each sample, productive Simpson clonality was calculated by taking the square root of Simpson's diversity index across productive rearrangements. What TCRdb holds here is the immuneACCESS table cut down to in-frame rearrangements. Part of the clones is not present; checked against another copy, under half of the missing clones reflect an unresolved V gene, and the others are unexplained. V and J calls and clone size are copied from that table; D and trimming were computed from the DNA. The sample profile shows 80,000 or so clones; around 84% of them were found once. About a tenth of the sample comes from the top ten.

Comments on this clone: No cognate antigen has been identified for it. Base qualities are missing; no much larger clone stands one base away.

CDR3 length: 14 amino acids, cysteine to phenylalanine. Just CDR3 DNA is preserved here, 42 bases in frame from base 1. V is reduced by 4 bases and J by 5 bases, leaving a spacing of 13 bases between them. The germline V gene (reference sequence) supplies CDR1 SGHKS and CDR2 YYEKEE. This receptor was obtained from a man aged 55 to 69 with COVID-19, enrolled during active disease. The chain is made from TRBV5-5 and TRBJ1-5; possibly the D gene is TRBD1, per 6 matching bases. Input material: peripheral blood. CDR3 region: CASSPLTGHQPQHF. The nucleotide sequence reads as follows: TGTGCCAGCAGCCCCCTGACAGGCCATCAGCCCCAGCATTTT.